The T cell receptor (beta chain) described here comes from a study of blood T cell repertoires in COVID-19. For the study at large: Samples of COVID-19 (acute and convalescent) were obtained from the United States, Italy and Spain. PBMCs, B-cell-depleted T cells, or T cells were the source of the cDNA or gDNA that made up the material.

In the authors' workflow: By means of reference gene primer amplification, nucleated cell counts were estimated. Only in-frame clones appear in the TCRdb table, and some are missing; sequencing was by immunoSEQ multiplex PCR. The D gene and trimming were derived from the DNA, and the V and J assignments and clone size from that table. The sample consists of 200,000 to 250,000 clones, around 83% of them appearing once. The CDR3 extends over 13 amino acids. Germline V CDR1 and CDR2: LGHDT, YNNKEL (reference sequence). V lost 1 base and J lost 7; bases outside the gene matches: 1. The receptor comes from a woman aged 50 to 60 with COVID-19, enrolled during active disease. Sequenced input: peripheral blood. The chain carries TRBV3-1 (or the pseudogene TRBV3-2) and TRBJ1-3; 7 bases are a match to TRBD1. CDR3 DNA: TGTGCCAGCAGCCAAGGCAGGGGGAACACCATATATTTT. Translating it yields CASSQGRGNTIYF.